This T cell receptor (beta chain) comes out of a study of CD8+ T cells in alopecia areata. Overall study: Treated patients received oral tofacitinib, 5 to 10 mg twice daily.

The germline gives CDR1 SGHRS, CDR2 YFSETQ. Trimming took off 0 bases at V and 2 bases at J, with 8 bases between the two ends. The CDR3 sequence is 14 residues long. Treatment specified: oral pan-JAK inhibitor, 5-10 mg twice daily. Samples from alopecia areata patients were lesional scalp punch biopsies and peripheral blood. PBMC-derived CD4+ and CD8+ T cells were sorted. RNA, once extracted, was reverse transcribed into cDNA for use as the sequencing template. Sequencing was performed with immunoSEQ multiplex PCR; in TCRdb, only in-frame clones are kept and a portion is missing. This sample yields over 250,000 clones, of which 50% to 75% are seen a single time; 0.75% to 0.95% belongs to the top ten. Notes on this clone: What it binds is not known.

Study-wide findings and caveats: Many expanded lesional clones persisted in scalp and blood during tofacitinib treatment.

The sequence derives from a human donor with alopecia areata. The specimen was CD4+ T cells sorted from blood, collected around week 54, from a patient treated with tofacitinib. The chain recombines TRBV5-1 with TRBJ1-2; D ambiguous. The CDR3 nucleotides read TGCGCCAGCAGCTTGGAAGGCGAGAACTATGGCTACACCTTC. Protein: CASSLEGENYGYTF.